Sequencing of this T cell receptor (beta chain) was carried out in a study of T cells in Graves' hyperthyroidism and ophthalmopathy (dated by TCRdb to the late 2010s). Study-wide context: Peripheral blood was sampled at the time of initial diagnosis, prior to any treatment. A discovery cohort of roughly 100 patients, about 44 with Graves' ophthalmopathy and 57 with stable Graves' hyperthyroidism, was used to find distinguishing TCR V-J signatures. The paper describes TCR Vbeta CDR3 sequencing of about 140 peripheral blood samples, made up of some 42 ophthalmopathy patients, some 80 hyperthyroidism patients and roughly 17 progressor patients. In several Graves' hyperthyroidism patients, the study also compared T-cell repertoires from thyroid tissue with T-cell repertoires from blood. Whether ophthalmopathy could be predicted prospectively was tested in an independent validation cohort made up of 18 hyperthyroidism patients plus 17 patients who later progressed to ophthalmopathy. The 85 to 100 discovery patients were randomly split 7:3 into training and test sets. Once sampling was done, hyperthyroidism patients were given methimazole at a starting dose of 30 mg daily, whereas ophthalmopathy patients were given high-dose intravenous methylprednisolone. What the research found in general, with its limitations: In cross-validation, a model built on a 13 V-J signature told ophthalmopathy apart from stable hyperthyroidism with approximately 90% sensitivity and approximately 84% specificity, and in testing the same model reached 80%/75%. No statistical method was used to set the sample size in advance, and investigators knew the group allocation. In validation, the model predicted progression to ophthalmopathy a median of about 6 months before onset, with around 70% sensitivity and about 75% specificity. Most expanded thyroid clonotypes (frequency above 0.001) were also found in blood, which suggests that blood repertoires may mirror thyroid immune responses.

As for this clonotype: There is no known antigen for this receptor. No much larger clone is present one base from it, and per-base qualities are unavailable.

The TCR beta CDR3 regions were amplified from the RNA transcripts. The first round of RT-PCR for the TCR CDR3 was performed with the HTBI primer set and the Qiagen OneStep RT-PCR kit. The libraries were constructed in a second round of multiplex PCR and then size-selected and purified. Paired-end sequencing of the libraries was performed with 100 bp reads on an Illumina HiSeq2000. As for the authors' bioinformatics: Raw data were processed with SOAPnuke, discarding reads with adapters, uncalled bases, mean Phred below 15, or no exact constant-primer or identifier match. COPE v1.2.5 was used to merge the high-quality paired reads, and each unique nucleotide sequence was defined as a clonotype. MiTCR v1.1 was used to align the clonotypes against IMGT TRBV, TRBD and TRBJ reference segments. Only V-J combinations with frequency above 0.0001, covering roughly 99% of repertoires, were analysed. The TCS score was defined as the ratio of F50 (clonal expansion) to E x V (chaos), calculated using BLOSUM62-based TCRdist between CDR3 peptides within each V-J. Welch's t-statistics and random forest reduced roughly 540 V-J features to 13, which were used in a naive Bayes classifier (R e1071). In-frame beta chains were kept once TCRdb had trimmed the public reads at Q25 with fastp and called clones with MiXCR. Identical CDR3 protein sequences are pooled into one entry, listed with their most common genes and DNA. These V and J calls derive from TCRdb rather than the authors' analysis. Across this sample there are hundreds of thousands of distinct CDR3 sequences, with 15% to 20% seen only once. The ten largest clones capture 47% of the sample.

In the ophthalmopathy patients, disease was moderately to severely active, with a Clinical Activity Score of 3 or more, a NOSPECS grade of 4 or more, and a duration of less than 3 months. Patients with uncontrolled infections, other autoimmune diseases, pregnancy or lactation were excluded. Diagnoses were based on clinical symptoms, serum thyroxine and TRAb, thyroid ultrasound and orbital computed tomography. PBMCs were isolated from about 9.2 ml of fresh peripheral blood by Ficoll-Paque density gradient centrifugation. Total RNA was extracted using Trizol reagent, and RNA quality was assessed on an Agilent 2100 Bioanalyzer. The origin of this receptor is a man aged 35 to 55 with Graves' ophthalmopathy. Input material: blood.

The DNA sequence is TGTGCCGGGGGGACGGGGCAGGGTGCCGATGAGCAGTTCTTC. Its protein reads: CAGGTGQGADEQFF. The receptor chain draws on TRBV12-3 or TRBV12-4 and TRBJ2-1, with a weak D call of TRBD2 (6 bases match). Between the V and J ends, shortened by 11 bases and 8 bases respectively, the junction contains 22 bases. From cysteine to phenylalanine, the CDR3 is 14 amino acids long. The only DNA kept is the CDR3, 42 bases in frame from the first base.